In this sample, the clone carrying this T cell receptor beta chain turned up a few times. What it binds is unknown. The data were taken from a study of response to subunit inactivated influenza vaccine. Study observations and caveats: The authors offered the suggestion that each seasonal influenza vaccination recruits few new T cells.

Losses at the gene ends were 5 bases for V and 9 bases for J; bases not matched to a gene: 9. The CDR3 totals 14 residues. Germline lookup yields CDR1 SGHTA and CDR2 FQGNSA. Via MiXCR, TCRdb re-called the RT-PCR reads, giving one row per CDR3 protein. This repertoire shows hundreds of thousands of distinct CDR3 sequences, 15% to 20% found once; its top ten account for less than 4%. The V gene is TRBV7-2, the J gene TRBJ2-1; the match to TRBD1 covers 8 bases. This sequence originates from a man between 45 and 75 years old who received an inactivated influenza vaccine. This specimen was CD4+ T cells sorted from PBMCs, taken less than 25 months after vaccination. The CDR3 here is CASSPGQGISEQFF. The CDR3 DNA sequence: TGTGCCAGCAGCCCCGGACAGGGTATAAGTGAGCAGTTCTTC.